One sample yielded the 20 T cell receptor beta chains listed below, sequenced in a study of radiotherapy plus CTLA-4 blockade in lung cancer. Libraries were prepared by immunoSEQ multiplex PCR; TCRdb keeps only in-frame clonotypes and omits some of them. The sample consists of 85,000 to 90,000 clones, more than 85% of them appearing once. The sample consisted of peripheral blood, taken from a patient treated with radiotherapy plus ipilimumab. Every receptor here comes from a human donor with non-small cell lung cancer that progressed on radiotherapy plus ipilimumab.

This chain connects TRBV7-2 to TRBJ2-5, with D perhaps TRBD2 (5 bases). The CDR3 runs to 15 residues. Germline V CDR1 and CDR2: SGHTA, FQGNSA. V shed 1 base and J shed 5 bases, with 14 bases lying between them. CDR3: CASSLVFYAGETQYF. In DNA form, the CDR3 reads TGTGCCAGCAGCTTAGTCTTTTATGCGGGCGAGACCCAGTACTTC. Full variable domain (outside the CDR3, taken from reference TRBV7-2 and TRBJ2-5): GAGVSQSPSNKVTEKGKDVELRCDPISGHTALYWYRQSLGQGLEFLIYFQGNSAPDKSGLPSDRFSAERTGGSVSTLTIQRTQQEDSAVYLCASSLVFYAGETQYFGPGTRLLVL.

This chain connects TRBV11-2 to TRBJ1-4; a possible D gene is TRBD1 (6 bases). Deletions cut 5 bases from V and 6 bases from J, with 16 bases between. There are 15 residues in the CDR3. In germline, CDR1 is SGHAT, CDR2 FQNNGV. CDR3 nucleotides: TGTGCCAGCAGCCTGACTCAGGGGCCCTATGAAAAACTGTTTTTT. As protein: CASSLTQGPYEKLFF.

The rearrangement uses TRBV6-5 and TRBJ2-7; D remains ambiguous. This CDR3 comprises 15 residues. Trimming took 0 bases from V and 0 from J, leaving 9 bases between them. Germline V gene sequence: CDR1 MNHEY, CDR2 SVGAGI. Here the CDR3 reads CASSYSGGRSYEQYF. The CDR3 DNA sequence: TGTGCCAGCAGTTACTCCGGCGGCCGCTCCTACGAGCAGTACTTC.

Regarding this clone: The identical CDR3 is also encoded by other nucleotide sequences in the sample. The gene calls are TRBV2 and TRBJ2-2; tentative D call: TRBD2 (7 bases). In germline, CDR1 is SNHLY, CDR2 FYNNEI. The CDR3 covers 15 residues. The ends were cut back, 5 bases at V and 6 bases at J, with 16 bases in the middle. CDR3 sequence: CASSTGEGGPGELFF. CDR3 sequence (DNA): TGTGCCAGCAGTACCGGGGAGGGGGGTCCCGGGGAGCTGTTTTTT.

This clone was counted a single time. The rearrangement uses TRBV11-3 and TRBJ2-7; D possibly corresponds to TRBD1 (5 bases). CDR1 and CDR2 (germline): SGHNT, YENEEA. The CDR3 loop spans 14 amino acids. Between the trimmed V and J ends, which lost 1 base and 0 bases, there was a span of 7 bases. CDR3 residues: CASSLGQSSYEQYF. Here the CDR3 DNA reads TGTGCCAGCAGCTTAGGACAGAGCTCCTACGAGCAGTACTTC.

The CDR3 loop is CASRSTGSYEQYF. For the CDR3, the DNA is TGTGCCAGCAGGTCGACAGGCTCCTACGAGCAGTACTTC. The rearrangement links TRBV27 to TRBJ2-7; a possible D gene is TRBD1 (6 bases). The V and J ends lost 6 bases and 0 bases respectively, with 9 bases between them. The length of the CDR3 is 13 residues. From germline, CDR1 is MNHEY and CDR2 SMNVEV (reference sequence).

V is TRBV5-1 and J is TRBJ2-4; 9 nucleotides match TRBD1. This CDR3 spans 16 amino acids. J was trimmed by 8 bases and V by 0 bases; bases with no gene match: 9. From germline, CDR1 is SGHRS and CDR2 YFSETQ. CDR3: CASSLDPGQGRDIQYF. CDR3 nucleotides: TGCGCCAGCAGCTTGGACCCGGGACAGGGCAGGGACATTCAGTACTTC.

The chain carries TRBV27 and TRBJ1-1, with 7 nucleotides matching TRBD1. Unmatched junction bases numbered 2, after V lost 0 bases and J lost 10 bases. The CDR3 has 12 amino acids. Germline V CDR1 and CDR2: MNHEY, SMNVEV (reference sequence). CDR3 DNA: TGTGCCAGCAGTTTATCGACAGGGCGAGCTTTCTTT. Translated, it gives CASSLSTGRAFF.

J is TRBJ2-6 and V is TRBV7-2, with no clear D. V lost 5 bases and J lost 0, with 8 bases in between. The CDR3 sequence is 15 residues long. Germline V gives CDR1 SGHTA, CDR2 FQGNSA. As DNA, the CDR3 is TGTGCCAGCAGCATTGAACGCTCTGGGGCCAACGTCCTGACTTTC. Amino acid sequence: CASSIERSGANVLTF.

The chain recombines TRBV6-5 with TRBJ2-7, with 9 nucleotides matching TRBD1. Germline CDR1 MNHEY, CDR2 SVGAGI. This CDR3 has 13 residues. V gave up 0 bases and J gave up 6 bases; unmatched junction bases: 0. The CDR3 protein is CASSYSGQGEQYF. The DNA of the CDR3 is TGTGCCAGCAGTTACTCGGGACAGGGCGAGCAGTACTTC.

The rearrangement uses TRBV30 and TRBJ1-2; D not certain. CDR1 GTSNPN and CDR2 SVGIG come from the germline V gene (reference sequence). The CDR3 totals 13 residues. With 3 bases removed from V and 4 bases from J, the gap between germline ends came to 12 bases. CDR3: CAWRDTLAYGYTF. The CDR3 nucleotides are TGTGCCTGGAGAGATACGTTGGCCTATGGCTACACCTTC.

The chain uses TRBV19 and TRBJ1-5, with TRBD1 as a possible D gene (5 bases). CDR1 is LNHDA and CDR2 is SQIVND in the germline V gene (reference sequence). Trimming removed 3 bases at V and 1 base at J, with 16 bases between. CDR3 size: 17 residues. The CDR3 DNA sequence: TGTGCCAGTAGTATGGCAGGGCTCAGGACAAGCAATCAGCCCCAGCATTTT. Translation gives CASSMAGLRTSNQPQHF.

V gene TRBV6-1 combines with J gene TRBJ2-7; TRBD2 aligns across 8 bases. Germline lookup yields CDR1 MNHNS and CDR2 SASEGT. The CDR3 is 15 amino acids. J was trimmed by 3 bases and V by 6 bases; bases with no gene match: 10. The CDR3 DNA sequence: TGTGCCAGCAGCGGACTAGCCGGCCCCCTCTACGAGCAGTACTTC. Translating it yields CASSGLAGPLYEQYF.

The chain employs TRBV29-1 and TRBJ1-4; D perhaps matches TRBD1 (5 bases). The ends were cut back, 4 bases at V and 0 bases at J, with 12 bases in the middle. CDR3 length equals 15 residues. Looked up from germline, CDR1 is SQVTM and CDR2 is ANQGSEA. The DNA of the CDR3 is TGCAGCGTTGGCCAGGGAACAACAACTAATGAAAAACTGTTTTTT. It specifies CSVGQGTTTNEKLFF. Drawing the rest from reference TRBV29-1 and TRBJ1-4, the complete variable domain is SAVISQKPSRDICQRGTSLTIQCQVDSQVTMMFWYRQQPGQSLTLIATANQGSEATYESGFVIDKFPISRPNLTFSTLTVSNMSPEDSSIYLCSVGQGTTTNEKLFFGSGTQLSVL.

The chain links TRBV6-5 to TRBJ1-2, with D possibly matching TRBD1 (5 bases). This CDR3 region has 12 residues. Germline CDR1 reads MNHEY; CDR2 reads SVGAGI. Trimming cost V 7 bases and J 5 bases, with 11 bases left between them. The CDR3 loop reads CASKEGSYGYTF. The CDR3 DNA follows: TGTGCCAGCAAGGAGGGGTCATATGGCTACACCTTC.

This clone appeared a few times. This sample also contains other DNA sequences that code for the same CDR3. The chain carries TRBV18 and TRBJ1-2; tentative D call: TRBD1 (5 bases). V lost 4 bases, J lost 6 bases, and 9 bases lay in between. The germline CDR1 and CDR2 sequences are KGHSH and LQKENI. The CDR3 is 12 amino acids. The CDR3 DNA reads TGTGCCAGCTCACGGCAGGGAGATGGCTACACCTTC. Its protein is CASSRQGDGYTF.

The chain's CDR3 is CASMTGTGQETQYF. The DNA for the CDR3 is TGTGCCAGCATGACCGGGACAGGCCAAGAGACCCAGTACTTC. The chain employs TRBV2 and TRBJ2-5; TRBD1 matches at 8 bases. Germline loops: CDR1 SNHLY, CDR2 FYNNEI. V shed 7 bases and J 1 base; nucleotides not matched to a gene: 5. The CDR3 is 14 amino acids. Supplemented by reference TRBV2 and TRBJ2-5, the full variable domain reads EPEVTQTPSHQVTQMGQEVILRCVPISNHLYFYWYRQILGQKVEFLVSFYNNEISEKSEIFDDQFSVERPDGSNFTLKIRSTKLEDSAMYFCASMTGTGQETQYFGPGTRLLVL.

The chain recombines TRBV2 with TRBJ2-7; D might be TRBD2 (6 bases). The length of the CDR3 is 16 residues. Germline CDR1 reads SNHLY; CDR2 reads FYNNEI. The ends were cut back, 6 bases at V and 4 bases at J, with 22 bases in the middle. The CDR3 reads CASRGTQVWGVYEQYF. DNA for the CDR3: TGTGCCAGCAGGGGGACCCAGGTCTGGGGGGTGTACGAGCAGTACTTC.

The rearrangement joins TRBV11-2 to TRBJ1-1; unclear D gene. V was clipped by 3 bases and J by 8 bases, with 13 bases between them. Germline V gives CDR1 SGHAT, CDR2 FQNNGV. The CDR3 extends over 13 amino acids. The CDR3 region has the DNA TGTGCCAGCAGCTTCACCGTAGTTTCAGAAGCTTTCTTT. This encodes CASSFTVVSEAFF.

V is TRBV5-5 and J is TRBJ2-5; a weak D match, TRBD2 (6 bases). This CDR3 is built from 15 residues. V lost 1 base to trimming and J lost 5 bases, with 15 bases between them. Germline V lookup: CDR1 SGHKS, CDR2 YYEKEE (reference sequence). CDR3: CASSLFSGRLETQYF. CDR3 nucleotide sequence: TGTGCCAGCAGCTTGTTTTCGGGGAGGTTGGAGACCCAGTACTTC.